Each of the 7 T cell receptor beta chains below was sequenced from the same sample in a study of HIV-infected patients and healthy controls. Alpha and beta constant-region primers primed reverse transcription of about 0.5 ug RNA. Separate chain-specific third strand synthesis with multiplexing indices produced the alpha and beta libraries. TCRdb ran MiXCR on the 5' RACE reads and lists one entry per CDR3 protein. The sample has some 20,000 distinct CDR3 sequences; more than 10% are singletons. The repertoire came from unfractionated whole blood and reflected all unsorted peripheral T cells. What was sequenced was blood. The receptors stem from an adult in good health.

The V and J genes are TRBV4-3 and TRBJ2-7; D may be TRBD2 (5 bases). V shed 0 bases and J shed 0 bases, with 9 bases lying between them. The CDR3 contains 15 residues. Looked up from germline, CDR1 is LGHNA and CDR2 is YSLEER. The CDR3, as DNA: TGCGCCAGCAGCCAAGAGGCTAGCCGCTCCTACGAGCAGTACTTC. This codes for CASSQEASRSYEQYF.

This clonotype appeared many times. This rearrangement joins TRBV2 to TRBJ1-1, with TRBD1 identical over 8 bases. Losses at the gene ends were 7 bases for V and 11 bases for J; bases not matched to a gene: 9. Germline-derived CDR1 and CDR2 are SNHLY and FYNNEI. The CDR3 length is 12 residues. The CDR3 DNA reads as TGTGCCAGCACTGGGACAGGTTTCTCCGCTTTCTTT. This translates into CASTGTGFSAFF.

The table lists this clonotype with many counts. This chain connects TRBV5-1 to TRBJ2-5, with a weak D call TRBD2 (6 bases). In germline, CDR1 is SGHRS, CDR2 YFSETQ. This CDR3 has 13 residues. Trimming stripped 1 base from V and 3 bases from J, with 7 bases between. DNA of the CDR3: TGCGCCAGCAGCTTGAGGAGGGAAGAGACCCAGTACTTC. It codes for CASSLRREETQYF.

The chain carries TRBV3-1 and TRBJ2-3, with D uncertain. Trimming stripped 1 base from V and 4 bases from J, with 12 bases between. The CDR3 length is 15 residues. The V gene's germline CDR1 is LGHDT and CDR2 YNNKEL (reference sequence). CDR3 protein: CASSQGSRPADTQYF. The CDR3 nucleotides read TGTGCCAGCAGCCAAGGAAGCAGGCCGGCAGATACGCAGTATTTT.

This clonotype rates as medium-sized. This chain uses TRBV3-1 with TRBJ2-3; 9 bases are a match to TRBD2. Trimming took 0 bases from V and 5 from J; bases not matched to a gene: 6. This CDR3 spans 16 amino acids. Germline V gene data show CDR1 as LGHDT and CDR2 as YNNKEL (reference sequence). The CDR3 nucleotides read TGTGCCAGCAGCCAAGAGAGCGGGGGGCGGGGAGATACGCAGTATTTT. Its protein product is CASSQESGGRGDTQYF.

This clonotype was recorded many times. The chain couples TRBV5-1 to TRBJ2-6, with 7 bases identical to TRBD1. The CDR3 is 16 residues long. Germline V gives CDR1 SGHRS, CDR2 YFSETQ. The trim removed 2 bases at V and 2 bases at J, leaving 4 bases unmatched. The CDR3 loop reads CASSLGTVPGANVLTF. The CDR3 DNA sequence: TGCGCCAGCAGCTTAGGGACAGTACCTGGGGCCAACGTCCTGACTTTC.

This chain links TRBV28 with TRBJ2-3; TRBD1 matches at 7 bases. V was clipped by 7 bases and J by 3 bases; unmatched bases: 7. The germline V gene encodes CDR1 MDHEN and CDR2 SYDVKM. The CDR3 contains 14 residues. CDR3 protein: CASTRQGLTDTQYF. DNA for the CDR3: TGTGCCAGCACCCGACAGGGATTAACAGATACGCAGTATTTT. Full variable domain (rest looked up from reference TRBV28 and TRBJ2-3): DVKVTQSSRYLVKRTGEKVFLECVQDMDHENMFWYRQDPGLGLRLIYFSYDVKMKEKGDIPEGYSVSREKKERFSLILESASTNQTSMYLCASTRQGLTDTQYFGPGTRLTVL.